The 9 T cell receptor beta chains below were found in one sample sequenced in a study of PD-1 blockade in classical Hodgkin lymphoma. Sequencing used immunoSEQ multiplex PCR; TCRdb keeps in-frame clones, though not all of them. The sample holds approximately 20,000 clones, over 60% seen once. After autologous stem cell transplantation all patients relapsed, and prior brentuximab vedotin exposure differed between cohorts. Sequenced here: peripheral blood mononuclear cells (PBMCs), sampled before the second cycle of nivolumab. These TCRs come from a human donor with classical Hodgkin lymphoma.

This rearrangement joins TRBV29-1 to TRBJ2-7; TRBD1 agrees at 7 bases. There are 12 residues in the CDR3. CDR1 and CDR2 from the germline V gene are SQVTM and ANQGSEA. Trimming took 7 bases from V and 2 from J; bases not matched to a gene: 5. The chain's CDR3 is CSARTGAYEQYF. The CDR3 bases are TGCAGCGCTCGGACAGGAGCCTACGAGCAGTACTTC.

The chain links TRBV5-1 to TRBJ1-4; possibly TRBD1 for D (6 bases). Deletions cut 2 bases from V and 2 bases from J, with 10 bases between. Germline V gives CDR1 SGHRS, CDR2 YFSETQ. CDR3 size: 15 residues. CDR3 sequence (DNA): TGCGCCAGCAGCTTCTCGGGGGCGACTAATGAAAAACTGTTTTTT. It translates to CASSFSGATNEKLFF.

The chain has TRBV28 and TRBJ2-7; 9 bases align to TRBD2. This CDR3 is built from 12 residues. The V gene end was trimmed by 6 bases and the J gene end by 6 bases; junction bases not matched to a gene: 3. Germline V CDR1 and CDR2: MDHEN, SYDVKM. The CDR3 sequence: CASRIAGAEQYF. The CDR3 bases are TGTGCCAGCAGGATAGCGGGAGCCGAGCAGTACTTC.

J is TRBJ2-2 and V is TRBV30; tentative D call: TRBD1 (5 bases). V lost 1 base and J 4 bases, leaving 10 bases between the germline ends. Germline-derived CDR1 and CDR2 are GTSNPN and SVGIG (reference sequence). This CDR3 spans 14 amino acids. Here the CDR3 DNA reads TGTGCCTGGAGTGCAGGGCCGGGCACCGGGGAGCTGTTTTTT. Amino acid sequence: CAWSAGPGTGELFF.

The chain recombines TRBV27 with TRBJ2-5, with D unresolved. V lost 5 bases and J lost 4, with 14 bases in between. The CDR3 has 14 residues. Germline loops: CDR1 MNHEY, CDR2 SMNVEV (reference sequence). In DNA, the CDR3 is TGTGCCAGCAGTCCCGGGTGGGCCCGAGAGACCCAGTACTTC. Encoded protein: CASSPGWARETQYF.

The chain links TRBV18 to TRBJ2-5; 11 nucleotides align to TRBD2. The CDR3 runs 18 residues. Germline loops: CDR1 KGHSH, CDR2 LQKENI. V shed 3 bases, J shed 5 bases, and the junction held 14 bases outside the gene matches. In DNA form, the CDR3 reads TGTGCCAGCTCACCTACAGGACTAGCGGGCATAGGTTCGGAGACCCAGTACTTC. This codes for CASSPTGLAGIGSETQYF.

The chain recombines TRBV6-1 with TRBJ1-2; D is perhaps TRBD1 (5 bases). Trimming took 6 bases from V and 1 from J, leaving 15 bases between them. Looked up from germline, CDR1 is MNHNS and CDR2 is SASEGT. The CDR3 consists of 15 residues. Here the CDR3 reads CASRAGSGGNYGYTF. The CDR3 DNA sequence: TGTGCCAGCAGGGCCGGTTCCGGGGGTAACTATGGCTACACCTTC.

The chain has TRBV29-1 and TRBJ1-2, with 9 bases aligning to TRBD1. CDR1 and CDR2 from the germline V gene are SQVTM and ANQGSEA. Trimming removed 4 bases from V and 6 bases from J; junction bases left unmatched: 3. This CDR3 is 12 amino acids long. CDR3 sequence (DNA): TGCAGCGTTGGGACAGGGGTCGATGGCTACACCTTC. The encoded protein is CSVGTGVDGYTF.

This clone appeared a single time. The rearrangement links TRBV19 to TRBJ2-1; 13 positions agree with TRBD2. This CDR3 is built from 14 residues. The V gene's germline CDR1 is LNHDA and CDR2 SQIVND (reference sequence). Trimming took 3 bases from V and 8 from J; bases not matched to a gene: 1. The CDR3 coding sequence is TGTGCCAGTAGTATCGGACTAGCGGGGGATGAGCAGTTCTTC. Its translation is CASSIGLAGDEQFF.